These 5 T cell receptor beta chains came from one sample sequenced in a study of T cells in narcolepsy. Sequencing was performed with immunoSEQ multiplex PCR; in TCRdb, only in-frame clones are kept and a portion is missing. The sample yields fewer than 40,000 clones, 83% seen once. The specimen sequenced was memory (CD45RA-) CD4+ T cells from blood. All receptors derive from a human donor in good health.

V and J are TRBV11-2 and TRBJ1-2, with TRBD1 identical over 9 bases. The CDR3 contains 13 residues. Trimming cost V 6 bases and J 4 bases; bases outside gene matches: 3. The V gene's germline CDR1 is SGHAT and CDR2 FQNNGV. CDR3 in DNA: TGTGCCAGCAGTACAGGGGGCATCTATGGCTACACCTTC. Residues: CASSTGGIYGYTF.

The chain employs TRBV6-5 and TRBJ1-5; D is unresolved. The germline V gene has CDR1 MNHEY and CDR2 SVGAGI. The CDR3 consists of 14 residues. V lost 5 bases and J 1 base, leaving 9 bases between the germline ends. The CDR3 coding sequence is TGTGCCAGCAGTGAAGAGTGGAGCAATCAGCCCCAGCATTTT. As protein: CASSEEWSNQPQHF.

The chain links TRBV11-2 to TRBJ1-5; possible D gene TRBD1, 5 bases. The CDR3 spans 15 residues. CDR1 and CDR2 (germline): SGHAT, FQNNGV. V lost 1 base and J 3 bases, leaving 10 bases between the germline ends. Here the CDR3 reads CASSLGRGPNQPQHF. CDR3 nucleotides: TGTGCCAGCAGCTTAGGACGGGGCCCCAATCAGCCCCAGCATTTT.

This chain joins TRBV5-4 and TRBJ2-5; TRBD2 agrees at 9 bases. The V and J ends lost 4 bases and 1 base, in that order; junction bases with no gene match: 8. The germline V gene encodes CDR1 SGHNT and CDR2 YYREEE (reference sequence). There are 16 residues in the CDR3. This CDR3 reads CASSPKRAGGQETQYF. The CDR3 DNA follows: TGTGCCAGCAGCCCGAAAAGAGCGGGGGGCCAAGAGACCCAGTACTTC.

This chain connects TRBV28 to TRBJ1-4; TRBD1 is a possible D gene (5 bases). Germline CDR1 MDHEN, CDR2 SYDVKM. The V end was cut by 3 bases, the J end by 8 bases, with 13 bases between. CDR3 length: 14 amino acids. The CDR3, as DNA: TGTGCCAGCAGTTTTCGGCAGGGTGAAGAAAAACTGTTTTTT. Translating gives CASSFRQGEEKLFF. Full variable domain (outside the CDR3, taken from reference TRBV28 and TRBJ1-4): DVKVTQSSRYLVKRTGEKVFLECVQDMDHENMFWYRQDPGLGLRLIYFSYDVKMKEKGDIPEGYSVSREKKERFSLILESASTNQTSMYLCASSFRQGEEKLFFGSGTQLSVL.